These 21 T cell receptor beta chains originate from one sample sequenced in a study of T cell changes during pregnancy in multiple sclerosis. The method was immunoSEQ multiplex PCR; TCRdb's version includes in-frame clones alone and lacks a portion of them. The sample records 65,000 to 85,000 clones, over 85% being singletons. The sample in question was CD4+ T cells from peripheral blood mononuclear cells, obtained after pregnancy. Source of these receptors: a female donor with multiple sclerosis, enrolled in a pregnancy study.

V and J are TRBV6-4 and TRBJ2-7, with 9 bases identical to TRBD1. The CDR3 extends over 14 amino acids. The V gene end was trimmed by 8 bases and the J gene end by 5 bases; junction bases not matched to a gene: 10. Germline lookup yields CDR1 MRHNA and CDR2 SNTAGT. The CDR3 reads CASVPGQGLHEQYF. CDR3 DNA sequence: TGTGCCAGCGTCCCGGGACAGGGACTGCACGAGCAGTACTTC.

V is TRBV6-1 and J is TRBJ1-1; 9 nucleotides agree with TRBD1. Germline trimming cut 6 bases from V and 4 bases from J; bases unmatched to any gene: 3. This CDR3 spans 13 amino acids. Germline-derived CDR1 and CDR2 are MNHNS and SASEGT. In DNA form, the CDR3 reads TGTGCCAGCAGGGGACAGGGAGCCACTGAAGCTTTCTTT. As protein: CASRGQGATEAFF.

The chain joins TRBV6-7 to TRBJ2-3; 12 positions agree with TRBD1. TRBV6-7 has ORF status, its function being uncertain. The CDR3 spans 16 residues. The J segment lost 4 bases and the V segment lost 5 bases, leaving 7 bases of the junction unmatched. CDR3 residues: CASSPRDRGQADTQYF. The CDR3 DNA reads as TGTGCCAGCAGTCCCCGGGACAGGGGGCAAGCAGATACGCAGTATTTT.

The rearrangement joins TRBV2 to TRBJ1-1; D remains ambiguous. Trimming cost V 9 bases and J 5 bases, with 16 bases left between them. Germline-derived CDR1 and CDR2 are SNHLY and FYNNEI. This CDR3 is 13 amino acids long. DNA of the CDR3: TGTGCCAGAGGGTCGGGGAGAAGGACTGAAGCTTTCTTT. This gives the protein CARGSGRRTEAFF. Supplemented by reference TRBV2 and TRBJ1-1, the full variable domain reads EPEVTQTPSHQVTQMGQEVILRCVPISNHLYFYWYRQILGQKVEFLVSFYNNEISEKSEIFDDQFSVERPDGSNFTLKIRSTKLEDSAMYFCARGSGRRTEAFFGQGTRLTVV.

The V gene is TRBV7-2, the J gene TRBJ1-3; D uncertain. CDR1 is SGHTA, CDR2 FQGNSA, per germline. V lost 0 bases, J lost 3 bases, and 6 bases lay in between. The CDR3 runs to 14 residues. The DNA of the CDR3 is TGTGCCAGCAGCTTAGCGCGTCTTGGAAACACCATATATTTT. This codes for CASSLARLGNTIYF.

The chain couples TRBV28 to TRBJ1-5; D is unclear. There are 13 residues in the CDR3. Germline CDR1 reads MDHEN; CDR2 reads SYDVKM. Trimming pared 3 bases from V and 6 bases from J, leaving 9 bases between. The CDR3 DNA reads TGTGCCAGCAGTTTCAGCGTCGGTCAGCCCCAGCATTTT. Its translation is CASSFSVGQPQHF.

The chain carries TRBV4-2 and TRBJ1-2, with D hard to call. The ends were cut back, 2 bases at V and 3 bases at J, with 10 bases in the middle. CDR3 length: 14 residues. The germline CDR1 and CDR2 sequences are LGHNA and YNFKEQ. DNA for the CDR3: TGTGCCAGCAGCCAACTAGCTCAGGACTATGGCTACACCTTC. This translates into CASSQLAQDYGYTF.

The genes are TRBV27 and TRBJ1-4; D unresolved. Germline assignment: CDR1 MNHEY and CDR2 SMNVEV (reference sequence). The CDR3 sequence is 12 residues long. Trimming took off 6 bases at V and 8 bases at J, with 10 bases between the two ends. As DNA, the CDR3 is TGTGCCAGCAGCACCGGACTAGAAAAACTGTTTTTT. Amino acids: CASSTGLEKLFF.

The genes are TRBV27 and TRBJ1-2, with D hard to call. Trimming left V 0 bases short and J 2 bases short, with 4 bases between. Germline CDR1 MNHEY, CDR2 SMNVEV (reference sequence). This CDR3 region has 13 residues. The CDR3 loop reads CASSLSLNYGYTF. CDR3 in DNA: TGTGCCAGCAGTTTATCCCTGAACTATGGCTACACCTTC.

This rearrangement joins TRBV5-1 to TRBJ2-5; 7 bases align to TRBD1. This CDR3 contains 13 residues. The V gene's germline CDR1 is SGHRS and CDR2 YFSETQ. The ends lost 4 bases at V and 2 bases at J; junction bases unmatched: 2. CDR3 nucleotides: TGCGCCAGCAGCCCGGACAGGCAAGAGACCCAGTACTTC. As protein: CASSPDRQETQYF.

The chain combines TRBV5-1 with TRBJ2-6; 8 bases line up with TRBD1. The V gene's germline CDR1 is SGHRS and CDR2 YFSETQ. With 4 bases clipped from V and 2 bases from J, the junction kept 5 bases outside the gene matches. This CDR3 is built from 16 residues. CDR3 DNA sequence: TGCGCCAGCAGCCCCGGGACAGGAACTGGGGCCAACGTCCTGACTTTC. Its protein is CASSPGTGTGANVLTF. Supplemented by reference TRBV5-1 and TRBJ2-6, the full variable domain reads KAGVTQTPRYLIKTRGQQVTLSCSPISGHRSVSWYQQTPGQGLQFLFEYFSETQRNKGNFPGRFSGRQFSNSRSEMNVSTLELGDSALYLCASSPGTGTGANVLTFGAGSRLTVL.

The J gene is TRBJ1-4, the V gene TRBV4-2, with 7 positions matching TRBD1. The CDR3 is 17 residues long. The V segment lost 7 bases and the J segment 4 bases; nucleotides outside the gene matches: 15. Germline V gene sequence: CDR1 LGHNA, CDR2 YNFKEQ. This chain's CDR3 is CASTVNAGTVGNEKLFF. The CDR3 region has the DNA TGTGCCAGCACCGTTAACGCAGGGACAGTTGGTAATGAAAAACTGTTTTTT.

The V call is TRBV29-1, the J call TRBJ2-5; D might be TRBD2 (6 bases). This CDR3 region has 13 residues. The V end was cut by 5 bases, the J end by 1 base, with 11 bases between. The germline V gene encodes CDR1 SQVTM and CDR2 ANQGSEA. CDR3 sequence: CSVRYGSQETQYF. CDR3 nucleotides: TGCAGCGTTCGGTACGGGAGCCAAGAGACCCAGTACTTC.

This rearrangement joins TRBV18 to TRBJ2-1, with TRBD2 matching 7 bases. Per the germline V gene, CDR1 is KGHSH and CDR2 is LQKENI. V lost 6 bases to trimming and J lost 6 bases; unmatched junction nucleotides: 11. This CDR3 has 15 residues. This CDR3 is CASSLGRTRGNEQFF. The CDR3 coding sequence is TGTGCCAGCTCTCTCGGGAGGACTAGAGGCAATGAGCAGTTCTTC.

The CDR3 nucleotides are TGTGCCAGCAGACAGGACAGGCAAGAGACCCAGTACTTC. Translated: CASRQDRQETQYF. This chain joins TRBV2 and TRBJ2-5, with 7 positions matching TRBD1. The CDR3 contains 13 residues. From germline, CDR1 is SNHLY and CDR2 FYNNEI. V was clipped by 6 bases and J by 2 bases; unmatched bases: 3.

The rearrangement joins TRBV5-1 to TRBJ2-6; D gene unclear. The V gene's germline CDR1 is SGHRS and CDR2 YFSETQ. V gave up 0 bases and J gave up 0 bases, with 7 bases separating them. The CDR3 loop spans 16 amino acids. CDR3 in DNA: TGCGCCAGCAGCTTGGGGCTTGGCTCTGGGGCCAACGTCCTGACTTTC. Protein product: CASSLGLGSGANVLTF. Based on the CDR3 plus reference TRBV5-1 and TRBJ2-6, the full variable domain is KAGVTQTPRYLIKTRGQQVTLSCSPISGHRSVSWYQQTPGQGLQFLFEYFSETQRNKGNFPGRFSGRQFSNSRSEMNVSTLELGDSALYLCASSLGLGSGANVLTFGAGSRLTVL.

This clone was detected only once. The rearrangement uses TRBV6-5 and TRBJ1-2; D might be TRBD1 (6 bases). The germline V and J ends were trimmed by 4 bases and 8 bases, with 23 bases remaining between them. The length of the CDR3 is 16 residues. The germline V gene encodes CDR1 MNHEY and CDR2 SVGAGI. CDR3 amino acids: CASSSPRGGRSRGYTF. DNA for the CDR3: TGTGCCAGCAGTTCCCCCCGGGGGGGGCGTTCTAGGGGCTACACCTTC.

This chain connects TRBV18 to TRBJ2-6; no definite D call. Deletions cut 3 bases from V and 0 bases from J, with 9 bases between. The CDR3 contains 16 residues. The germline V gene has CDR1 KGHSH and CDR2 LQKENI. The CDR3 DNA is TGTGCCAGCTCACCCGGCGGTGGCTCTGGGGCCAACGTCCTGACTTTC. Its translation: CASSPGGGSGANVLTF.

The rearrangement links TRBV2 to TRBJ2-2; TRBD1 aligns across 8 bases. Germline CDR1 is SNHLY and CDR2 is FYNNEI. Unmatched junction bases numbered 8, after V lost 7 bases and J lost 7 bases. The CDR3 is 14 amino acids. DNA of the CDR3: TGTGCCAGCACTGCGGACAGGGATAACGGGGAGCTGTTTTTT. Its protein product is CASTADRDNGELFF.

The chain carries TRBV5-1 and TRBJ1-1; possible D gene TRBD1, 5 bases. V dropped 5 bases and J dropped 1 base, with 15 bases sitting between them. Germline CDR1 is SGHRS and CDR2 is YFSETQ. The CDR3 has 15 residues. CDR3 nucleotides: TGCGCCAGCAGTGGCCAGACAGTTGGGAACACTGAAGCTTTCTTT. This gives the protein CASSGQTVGNTEAFF.

The rearrangement joins TRBV9 to TRBJ1-1, with D possibly TRBD1 on 5 matching bases. Deletions cut 0 bases from V and 6 bases from J, with 12 bases between. Looked up from germline, CDR1 is SGDLS and CDR2 is YYNGEE. This CDR3 has 14 amino acids. The CDR3 DNA reads as TGTGCCAGCAGCGTAGGGGGGACTCGGGCTGAAGCTTTCTTT. Residues: CASSVGGTRAEAFF.